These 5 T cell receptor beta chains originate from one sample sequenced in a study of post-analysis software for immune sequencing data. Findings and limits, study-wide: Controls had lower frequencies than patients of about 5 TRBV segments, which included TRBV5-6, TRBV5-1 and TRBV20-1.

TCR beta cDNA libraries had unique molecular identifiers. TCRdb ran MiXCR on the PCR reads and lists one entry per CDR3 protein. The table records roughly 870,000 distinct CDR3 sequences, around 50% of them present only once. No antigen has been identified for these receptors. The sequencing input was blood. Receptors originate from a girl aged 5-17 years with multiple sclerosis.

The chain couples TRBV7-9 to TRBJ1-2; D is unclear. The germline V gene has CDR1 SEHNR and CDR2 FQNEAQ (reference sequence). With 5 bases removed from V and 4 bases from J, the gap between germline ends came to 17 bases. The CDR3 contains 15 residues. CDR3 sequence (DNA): TGTGCCAGCAGCCTCGAACTCCCTGCGGGCTATGGCTACACCTTC. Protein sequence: CASSLELPAGYGYTF.

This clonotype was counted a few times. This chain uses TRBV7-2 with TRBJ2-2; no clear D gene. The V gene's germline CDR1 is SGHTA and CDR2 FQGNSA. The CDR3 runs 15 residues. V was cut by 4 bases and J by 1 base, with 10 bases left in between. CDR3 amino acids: CASSSTPMNTGELFF. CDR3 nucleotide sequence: TGTGCCAGCAGCTCGACACCTATGAACACCGGGGAGCTGTTTTTT.

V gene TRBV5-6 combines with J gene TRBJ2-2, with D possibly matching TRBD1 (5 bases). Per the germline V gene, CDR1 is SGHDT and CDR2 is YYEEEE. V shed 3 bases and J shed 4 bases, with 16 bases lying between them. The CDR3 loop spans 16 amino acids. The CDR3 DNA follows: TGTGCCAGCAGCTGGACAACCACGGCGATCACCGGGGAGCTGTTTTTT. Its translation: CASSWTTTAITGELFF.

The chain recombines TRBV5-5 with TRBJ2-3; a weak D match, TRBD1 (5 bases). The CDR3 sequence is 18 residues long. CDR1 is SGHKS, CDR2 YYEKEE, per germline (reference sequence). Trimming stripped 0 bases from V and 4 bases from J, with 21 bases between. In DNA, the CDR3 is TGTGCCAGCAGCTTGGCCTATTCCCCAGGGATTTCTGCAGATACGCAGTATTTT. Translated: CASSLAYSPGISADTQYF.

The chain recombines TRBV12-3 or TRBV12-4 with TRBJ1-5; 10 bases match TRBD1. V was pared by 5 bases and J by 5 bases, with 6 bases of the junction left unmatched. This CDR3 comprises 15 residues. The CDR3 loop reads CASSPRDRGHQPQHF. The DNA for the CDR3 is TGTGCCAGCAGTCCCCGGGACAGGGGCCATCAGCCCCAGCATTTT.